This T cell receptor beta chain was identified during a study of control samples from healthy donors and cancer patients. Profiled with immunoSEQ multiplex PCR; TCRdb holds only in-frame clones, not every one. The table lists 150,000 to 200,000 clones, 90% to 95% of them singletons, with less than 15% in the top ten. Germline V gene data show CDR1 as MNHEY and CDR2 as SVGEGT. The CDR3 runs 14 residues. With 5 bases removed from V and 1 base from J, the gap between germline ends came to 10 bases. The V gene is TRBV6-2 or TRBV6-3, the J gene TRBJ2-3, with a weak D call TRBD1 (5 bases). This TCR came from a man aged 60 to 75 with colorectal cancer. The sample consisted of PBMCs. The CDR3 reads CASSRGRGTDTQYF. The CDR3 DNA reads TGTGCCAGCAGTCGTGGCAGGGGCACAGATACGCAGTATTTT.